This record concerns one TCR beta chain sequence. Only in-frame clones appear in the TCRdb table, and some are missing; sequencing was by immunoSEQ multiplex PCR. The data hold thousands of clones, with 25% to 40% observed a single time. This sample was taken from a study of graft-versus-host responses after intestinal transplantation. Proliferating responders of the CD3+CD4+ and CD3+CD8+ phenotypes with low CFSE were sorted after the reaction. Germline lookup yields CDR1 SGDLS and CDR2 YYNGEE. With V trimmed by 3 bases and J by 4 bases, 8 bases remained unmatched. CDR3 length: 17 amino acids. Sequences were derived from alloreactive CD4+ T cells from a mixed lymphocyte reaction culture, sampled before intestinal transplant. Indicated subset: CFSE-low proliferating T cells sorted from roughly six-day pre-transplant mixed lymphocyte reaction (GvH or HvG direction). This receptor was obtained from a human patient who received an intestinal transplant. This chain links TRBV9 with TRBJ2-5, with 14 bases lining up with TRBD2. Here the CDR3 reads CASSDGTSGGASETQYF. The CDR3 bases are TGTGCCAGCAGCGATGGGACTAGCGGGGGCGCGTCAGAGACCCAGTACTTC. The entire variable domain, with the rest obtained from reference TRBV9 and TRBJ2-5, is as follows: DSGVTQTPKHLITATGQRVTLRCSPRSGDLSVYWYQQSLDQGLQFLIQYYNGEERAKGNILERFSAQQFPDLHSELNLSSLELGDSALYFCASSDGTSGGASETQYFGPGTRLLVL.